Below, one TCR beta chain is given with its context. The CDR3 runs 13 residues. Germline lookup yields CDR1 ENHRY and CDR2 SYGVKD. TCRdb reprocessed the 5' RACE reads; each CDR3 protein has one entry and no DNA is given. The sample totals about 150,000 distinct CDR3 sequences. The sample comes from a study of T cells expressing NK-cell markers. In the study overall: Sorted T-cell subsets CD3+CD56+NKG2C+, CD3+CD56+NKG2C- and CD3+CD56-NKG2C+ were TCR beta-sequenced.

This TCR came from a woman in her fifties or sixties in good health. Source material: blood T cells: a sorted CD56 or NKG2C T cell subset, CD4+ or CD8+ T cells, or bulk PBMC T cells (not recorded which). The chain employs TRBV10-3 and TRBJ2-5. CDR3 protein: CAISVSQKETQYF.